Following are 9 T cell receptor beta chains from one sample sequenced in a study of regulatory T cells in long-lasting Graves disease (dated by TCRdb to the early 2020s). Libraries came from multiplex PCR. Sequencer: Illumina HiSeq 4000. To build TCR beta libraries, CDR3 regions were amplified by Arm-PCR using iRepertoire HTBI primers. The public reads were run again by TCRdb, first through fastp at Q25 and then through MiXCR, and only productive beta chains were kept. Records with the same CDR3 protein are collapsed into one entry carrying the most frequent genes and DNA. A total of fewer than 500,000 distinct CDR3 sequences appear in this sample, 16% of them only once. 12% of the sample belongs to the ten largest clones. The sample's time point, from its label and the paper: newly diagnosed GD, antithyroid drugs for less than 3 months. For both TCR sequencing and RNA sequencing, RNA was extracted from PBMCs in TRIzol.

These sequences were also reported in another study, on T cells in Graves' hyperthyroidism and ophthalmopathy.

The starting material was peripheral blood mononuclear cells (PBMCs), obtained at new diagnosis, from a patient treated with antithyroid drugs. These receptors all stem from a middle-aged man with Graves disease. Donor details come from another sample of the same person, matched by shared clones.

This clonotype was detected ten times or more. The V gene is TRBV11-2, the J gene TRBJ1-2; 10 bases map to TRBD1. From germline, CDR1 is SGHAT and CDR2 FQNNGV. This CDR3 is built from 15 residues. V shed 4 bases, J shed 4 bases, and the junction held 6 bases outside the gene matches. For the CDR3, the DNA is TGTGCCAGCAGCTCCACGGGACAGGGGTCCTATGGCTACACCTTC. It codes for CASSSTGQGSYGYTF.

This clonotype has at least ten counts. This chain links TRBV7-6 with TRBJ2-7, with D perhaps matching TRBD1 or TRBD2 (5 bases each). V was pared by 4 bases and J by 5 bases, with 24 bases between. CDR3 size: 17 residues. Per germline, CDR1 SGHVS and CDR2 FNYEAQ. The CDR3 protein is CASSYVRRGRGSDEQYF. The DNA for the CDR3 is TGTGCCAGCAGCTACGTACGAAGGGGTCGGGGTAGCGACGAGCAGTACTTC.

Ten or more counts support this clonotype. This chain joins TRBV28 and TRBJ2-4; D not certain. Germline CDR1 MDHEN, CDR2 SYDVKM. V was clipped by 1 base and J by 6 bases, with 10 bases between them. This CDR3 region has 14 residues. The CDR3 sequence: CASSLSSVGNIQYF. The CDR3 coding sequence is TGTGCCAGCAGTTTATCCTCGGTGGGAAACATTCAGTACTTC.

This clonotype was seen repeatedly, ten times or more. The chain carries TRBV28 and TRBJ2-7; TRBD1 agrees at 8 bases. The CDR3 is made up of 15 amino acids. Trimming removed 5 bases from V and 1 base from J; junction bases left unmatched: 7. CDR1 MDHEN and CDR2 SYDVKM come from the germline V gene. CDR3 coding DNA: TGTGCCAGCAGTGGTGGTAGGACAGGGTCCTACGAGCAGTACTTC. Encoded protein: CASSGGRTGSYEQYF.

V gene TRBV5-1 combines with J gene TRBJ2-4; D is perhaps TRBD2 (5 bases). The CDR3 spans 15 residues. V lost 0 bases and J lost 1, with 8 bases in between. CDR1 is SGHRS, CDR2 YFSETQ, per germline. CDR3 in DNA: TGCGCCAGCAGCTTGGGAGGGCAGGCCAAAAACATTCAGTACTTC. It yields the protein CASSLGGQAKNIQYF.

This clonotype was seen a handful of times. The chain combines TRBV25-1 with TRBJ2-3; D not certain. The germline V gene encodes CDR1 MGHDK and CDR2 SYGVNS. This CDR3 region has 14 residues. V was pared by 2 bases and J by 3 bases, with 9 bases between. The CDR3 region has the DNA TGTGCCAGCAGTGAAACCGGACGGACAGATACGCAGTATTTT. It codes for CASSETGRTDTQYF.

CDR3 in amino acids: CASSLVPTPGNTIYF. As DNA, the CDR3 is TGTGCCAGCAGCTTAGTACCTACTCCCGGAAACACCATATATTTT. The chain recombines TRBV11-2 with TRBJ1-3; D is uncertain. In germline, CDR1 is SGHAT, CDR2 FQNNGV. Between the trimmed V and J ends, which lost 1 base and 4 bases, there was a span of 11 bases. The CDR3 covers 15 residues.

This clonotype has a count of ten or more. The chain employs TRBV29-1 and TRBJ1-1; D uncertain. V was shortened by 4 bases and J by 6 bases, with 15 bases between the two germline ends. The CDR3 covers 13 residues. Per germline, CDR1 SQVTM and CDR2 ANQGSEA. The CDR3 region is CSVGRDGGSEAFF. CDR3 in DNA: TGCAGCGTTGGCCGTGACGGAGGATCTGAAGCTTTCTTT. Filled out from reference TRBV29-1 and TRBJ1-1, the complete variable domain reads SAVISQKPSRDICQRGTSLTIQCQVDSQVTMMFWYRQQPGQSLTLIATANQGSEATYESGFVIDKFPISRPNLTFSTLTVSNMSPEDSSIYLCSVGRDGGSEAFFGQGTRLTVV.

This clonotype was recorded at least ten times. The J gene is TRBJ2-3, the V gene TRBV20-1; no clear D gene. Per the germline V gene, CDR1 is DFQATT and CDR2 is SNEGSKA (reference sequence). Deletions cut 6 bases from V and 0 bases from J, with 16 bases between. The CDR3 is 15 amino acids. The CDR3 DNA is TGCAGTGCAACACCCGGCGGAACTAGCACAGATACGCAGTATTTT. Its translation: CSATPGGTSTDTQYF.